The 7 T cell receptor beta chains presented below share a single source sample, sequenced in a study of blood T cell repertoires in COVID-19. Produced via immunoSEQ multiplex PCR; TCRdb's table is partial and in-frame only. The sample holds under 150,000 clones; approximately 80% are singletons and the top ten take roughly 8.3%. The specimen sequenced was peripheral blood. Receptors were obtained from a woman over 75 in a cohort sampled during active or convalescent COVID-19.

CDR3 DNA: TGTGCCAGCAGCCCCGGTTCGTTCACCGGGGAGCTGTTTTTT. Translating gives CASSPGSFTGELFF. The V and J genes are TRBV2 and TRBJ2-2; no clear D gene. CDR3 length: 14 residues. Germline assignment: CDR1 SNHLY and CDR2 FYNNEI. Trimming removed 6 bases at V and 4 bases at J, with 12 bases between.

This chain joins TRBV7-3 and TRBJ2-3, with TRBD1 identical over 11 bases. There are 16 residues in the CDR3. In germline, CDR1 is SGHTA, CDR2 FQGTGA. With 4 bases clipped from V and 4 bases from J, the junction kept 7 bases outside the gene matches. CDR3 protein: CASSSGTGGSADTQYF. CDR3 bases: TGTGCCAGCAGCTCCGGGACAGGGGGTTCAGCAGATACGCAGTATTTT. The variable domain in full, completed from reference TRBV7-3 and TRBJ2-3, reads GAGVSQTPSNKVTEKGKYVELRCDPISGHTALYWYRQSLGQGPEFLIYFQGTGAADDSGLPNDRFFAVRPEGSVSTLKIQRTERGDSAVYLCASSSGTGGSADTQYFGPGTRLTVL.

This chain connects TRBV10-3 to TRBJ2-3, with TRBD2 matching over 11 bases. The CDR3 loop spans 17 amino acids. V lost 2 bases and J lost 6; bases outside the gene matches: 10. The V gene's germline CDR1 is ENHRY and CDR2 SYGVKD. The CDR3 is CAISERVASGGKDTQYF. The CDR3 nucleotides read TGTGCCATCAGTGAGCGGGTGGCTAGCGGGGGGAAGGATACGCAGTATTTT.

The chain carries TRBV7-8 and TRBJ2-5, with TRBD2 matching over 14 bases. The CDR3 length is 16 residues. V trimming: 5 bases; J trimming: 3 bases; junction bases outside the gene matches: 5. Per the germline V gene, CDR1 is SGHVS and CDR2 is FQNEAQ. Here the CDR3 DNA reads TGTGCCAGCAGCGCTCAGACTAGCGGGGGGGAAGAGACCCAGTACTTC. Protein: CASSAQTSGGEETQYF.

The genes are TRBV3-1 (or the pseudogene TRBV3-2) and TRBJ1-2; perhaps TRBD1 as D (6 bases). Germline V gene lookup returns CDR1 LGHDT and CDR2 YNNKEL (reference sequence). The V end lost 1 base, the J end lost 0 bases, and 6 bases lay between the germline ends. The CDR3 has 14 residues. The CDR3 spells CASSQGTANYGYTF. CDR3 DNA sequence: TGTGCCAGCAGCCAAGGGACAGCTAACTATGGCTACACCTTC.

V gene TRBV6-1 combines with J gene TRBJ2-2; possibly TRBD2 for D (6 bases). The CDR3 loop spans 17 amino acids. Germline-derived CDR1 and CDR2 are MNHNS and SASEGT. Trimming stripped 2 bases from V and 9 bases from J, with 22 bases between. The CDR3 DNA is TGTGCCAGCAGTGAATATATATCGGGGGTGTTGGACCGGGAGCTGTTTTTT. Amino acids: CASSEYISGVLDRELFF.

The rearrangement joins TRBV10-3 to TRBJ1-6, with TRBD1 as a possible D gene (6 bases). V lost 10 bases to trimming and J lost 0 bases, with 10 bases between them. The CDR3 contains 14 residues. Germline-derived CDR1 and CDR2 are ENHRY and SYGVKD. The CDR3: CATGQSSYNSPLHF. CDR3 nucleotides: TGTGCCACGGGACAAAGCTCCTATAATTCACCCCTCCACTTT.